This TCR beta chain is drawn from a study of graft-versus-host responses after intestinal transplantation. Deletions cut 7 bases from V and 4 bases from J, with 11 bases between. CDR1 LGHNT and CDR2 FRNRAP come from the germline V gene. This CDR3 spans 13 amino acids. On this clone itself: No antigen is known for it.

Using immunoSEQ multiplex PCR, the repertoire was profiled, and TCRdb retains in-frame clones only, with some absent. The sample lists approximately 88,000 clones; around 90% were seen once. Sequencing was performed on unstimulated CD4+ T cells sorted from spleen or lymph node cells, taken before intestinal transplant. This clonotype originated in a human donor who received an intestinal transplant. V gene TRBV12-5 combines with J gene TRBJ1-3; D unclear. CDR3 protein: CASAGVPGNTIYF. CDR3 nucleotide sequence: TGTGCTAGTGCCGGGGTCCCAGGAAACACCATATATTTT.